This T cell receptor (beta chain) was captured in a study of patients and donors after allogeneic stem cell transplantation. This clonotype was counted ten times or more. TCRdb itself ran the RT-PCR reads through MiXCR, one entry per CDR3 protein. Among 410,000 or so distinct CDR3 sequences listed, roughly 17% were seen once. The length of the CDR3 is 14 residues. Per the germline V gene, CDR1 is LGHDT and CDR2 is YNNKEL (reference sequence). Trimming left V 0 bases short and J 2 bases short, with 7 bases between. The V and J genes are TRBV3-1 and TRBJ1-2; D not certain. This TCR came from a human donor who was either an allogeneic HSCT recipient or a stem cell or donor lymphocyte infusion donor (not recorded which). It is not recorded whose cells these are; they may come from a transplant donor. Sequenced material: blood, either unsorted or a sorted T cell fraction (not recorded which). CDR3 DNA: TGTGCCAGCAGCCAAGATATATCAAACTATGGCTACACCTTC. Translated, it gives CASSQDISNYGYTF.